This is a list of T cell receptor beta chains from one sample in a study of graft-versus-host responses after intestinal transplantation. TCRdb keeps only in-frame clones here, not all; method: immunoSEQ multiplex PCR. This sample has 70,000 to 95,000 clones, with under 90% found just once. These receptors have no identified antigens. The starting material was unstimulated CD4+ T cells sorted from spleen or lymph node cells, obtained before intestinal transplant. These receptors all stem from a human donor who received an intestinal transplant. Each CDR3 is given with its conserved first and last residue. D genes are given only for firm matches. Clone size is stated in some rows and not others, as once, few, many or a class when expanded.

cdr3_nt cdr3_aa j_call d_call v_call clone_size
TGTGCCAGCAGCCGGACAGCGATCATGAACACTGAAGCTTTCTTT CASSRTAIMNTEAFF TRBJ1-1 . TRBV7-9 .
TGTGCCAGCTCGCCAAGGGACAGGGGGGCAGATACGCAGTATTTT CASSPRDRGADTQYF TRBJ2-3 TRBD1 TRBV18 few
TGTGCCAGCCGGGGCTCTGGAAACACCATATATTTT CASRGSGNTIYF TRBJ1-3 . TRBV2 .
TGTGCCAGCAGCTTGAGGACGGGGGGGAATCAGCCCCAGCATTTT CASSLRTGGNQPQHF TRBJ1-5 . TRBV5-6 .
TGTGCCAGTAGGACAATCTGGTGGACTAATGAAAAACTGTTTTTT CASRTIWWTNEKLFF TRBJ1-4 . TRBV19 .
TGTGCCAGCTCCCCCGGCCTACGGGGTTCACCCCTCCACTTT CASSPGLRGSPLHF TRBJ1-6 . TRBV18 .
TGTGCCAGCTTTCGGGGTACGACCCAGTACTTC CASFRGTTQYF TRBJ2-5 . TRBV6-5 .
TGTGCCAGCAGTGAATCGAGAGCGGGGATGGGGAACATTCAGTACTTC CASSESRAGMGNIQYF TRBJ2-4 TRBD2 TRBV25-1 .
TGCGCCAGCAGCTTGTATGGCGGGGGGGTGGCTGAGCAGTTCTTC CASSLYGGGVAEQFF TRBJ2-1 TRBD2 TRBV5-1 .
TGTGCCAGCAGTTACACATACAGGGTGGGGGAGCAGTACTTC CASSYTYRVGEQYF TRBJ2-7 . TRBV6-5 .
TGTGCCACCCAGGGGGTGGGGACAGATACGCAGTATTTT CATQGVGTDTQYF TRBJ2-3 TRBD1 TRBV10-3 .
TGTGCCATCAGCGCACGGACAGGGAGAGGGACCGGGGAGCTGTTTTTT CAISARTGRGTGELFF TRBJ2-2 TRBD1 TRBV10-3 .
TGCGCCAGCCGACTAGCGGGGATCCAAGAGACCCAGTACTTC CASRLAGIQETQYF TRBJ2-5 TRBD2 TRBV5-1 .
TGTGCCACCCAGGCGCGCGGGGGGGCCGGCGAGCAGTACTTC CATQARGGAGEQYF TRBJ2-7 TRBD2 TRBV19 .